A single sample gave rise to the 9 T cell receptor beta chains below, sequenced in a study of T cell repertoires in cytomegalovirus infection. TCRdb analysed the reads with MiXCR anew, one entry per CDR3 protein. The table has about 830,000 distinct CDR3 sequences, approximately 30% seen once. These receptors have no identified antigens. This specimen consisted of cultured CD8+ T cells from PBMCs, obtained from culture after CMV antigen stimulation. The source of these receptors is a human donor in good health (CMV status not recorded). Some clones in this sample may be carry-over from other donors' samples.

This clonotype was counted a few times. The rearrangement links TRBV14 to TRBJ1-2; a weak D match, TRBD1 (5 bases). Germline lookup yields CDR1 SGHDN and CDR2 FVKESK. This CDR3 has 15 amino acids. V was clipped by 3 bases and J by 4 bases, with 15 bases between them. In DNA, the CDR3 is TGTGCCAGCAGCCAGGGGCCCAGTGAACGCTATGGCTACACCTTC. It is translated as CASSQGPSERYGYTF.

The CDR3 region is CAIRQGGSGYTF. In DNA form, the CDR3 reads TGTGCCATCAGACAGGGGGGAAGTGGCTACACCTTC. The chain recombines TRBV10-3 with TRBJ1-2; TRBD1 aligns across 8 bases. The germline gives CDR1 ENHRY, CDR2 SYGVKD. V lost 6 bases, J lost 7 bases, and 4 bases stayed unmatched. This CDR3 is built from 12 residues.

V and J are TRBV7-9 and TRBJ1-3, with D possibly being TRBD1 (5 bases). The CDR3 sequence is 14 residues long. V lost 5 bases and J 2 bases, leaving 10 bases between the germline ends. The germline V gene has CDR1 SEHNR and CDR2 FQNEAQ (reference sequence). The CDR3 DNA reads TGTGCCAGCAGCCCGCAGGGAACTGGAAACACCATATATTTT. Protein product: CASSPQGTGNTIYF.

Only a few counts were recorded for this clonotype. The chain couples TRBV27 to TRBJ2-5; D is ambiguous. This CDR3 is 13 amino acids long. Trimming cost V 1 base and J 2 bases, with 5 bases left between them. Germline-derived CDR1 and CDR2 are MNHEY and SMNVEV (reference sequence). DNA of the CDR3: TGTGCCAGCAGTTTATTGTCTCAAGAGACCCAGTACTTC. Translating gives CASSLLSQETQYF.

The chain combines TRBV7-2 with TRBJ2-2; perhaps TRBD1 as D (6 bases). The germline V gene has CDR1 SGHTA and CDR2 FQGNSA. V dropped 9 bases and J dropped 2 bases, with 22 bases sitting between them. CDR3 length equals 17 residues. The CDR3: CASSFELRGQNTGELFF. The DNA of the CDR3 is TGTGCCAGTTCCTTTGAGCTCAGGGGCCAAAACACCGGGGAGCTGTTTTTT.

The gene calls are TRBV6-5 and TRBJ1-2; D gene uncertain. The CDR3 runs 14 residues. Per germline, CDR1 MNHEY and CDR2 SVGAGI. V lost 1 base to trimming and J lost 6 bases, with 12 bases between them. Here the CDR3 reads CASSYFGDLNGYTF. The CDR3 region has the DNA TGTGCCAGCAGTTACTTTGGGGATCTGAATGGCTACACCTTC.

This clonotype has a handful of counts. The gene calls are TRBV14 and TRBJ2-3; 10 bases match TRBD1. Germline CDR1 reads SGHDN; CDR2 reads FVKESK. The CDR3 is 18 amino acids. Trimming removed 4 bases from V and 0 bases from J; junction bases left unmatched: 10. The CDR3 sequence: CASSPDRGFIKSTDTQYF. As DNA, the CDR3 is TGTGCCAGCAGCCCGGACAGGGGGTTCATTAAGAGCACAGATACGCAGTATTTT.

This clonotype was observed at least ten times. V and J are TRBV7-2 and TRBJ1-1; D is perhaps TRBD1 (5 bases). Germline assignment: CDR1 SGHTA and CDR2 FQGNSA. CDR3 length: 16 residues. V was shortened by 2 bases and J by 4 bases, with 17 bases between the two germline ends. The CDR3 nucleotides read TGTGCCAGCAGCTTACCCGGGAGGGAGGGACGCACTGAAGCTTTCTTT. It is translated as CASSLPGREGRTEAFF.

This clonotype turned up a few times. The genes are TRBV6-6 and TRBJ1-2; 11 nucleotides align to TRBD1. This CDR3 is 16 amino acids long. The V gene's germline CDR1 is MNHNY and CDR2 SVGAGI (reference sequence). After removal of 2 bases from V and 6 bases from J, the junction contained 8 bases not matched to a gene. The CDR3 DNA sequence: TGTGCCAGCAGTTACCAAAGGACAGGGGGCGCGGATGGCTACACCTTC. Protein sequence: CASSYQRTGGADGYTF.